The clone carrying this T cell receptor (beta chain) is a singleton in its sample. The antigen remains undetermined. The sample is drawn from a study of cytomegalovirus exposure and HLA in healthy donors. Study-level findings and limits: Despite most TCR sequences being rare, some public TCRs occurred in many donors. Researchers reported in a later analysis that a missense DCLRE1C variant was tied to TCR beta V- and J-gene trimming. Beyond CMV serostatus, there was no information to go on about immune exposure. Researchers reported in a later analysis that common viral pathogens appeared linked to several top clusters.

This CDR3 contains 15 residues. Germline CDR1 SGHTA, CDR2 FQGNSA. The junction had 11 bases not matched to a gene; V was cut back by 5 bases and J by 5 bases. Vbeta (60) and Jbeta (13) primers were used in the PCR. TCRdb keeps only in-frame clones here, not all; method: immunoSEQ multiplex PCR. Of about 80,000 clones in the sample, roughly 69% were seen once. The chain is built from TRBV7-2 and TRBJ1-2; 7 nucleotides align to TRBD1. Sequenced input: PBMCs. This TCR came from a woman aged 45 to 65 in good health and CMV-seropositive. CDR3 region: CASSANRGRRYGYTF. Written as DNA, the CDR3 is TGTGCCAGCAGCGCTAACAGGGGCCGCCGTTATGGCTACACCTTC.